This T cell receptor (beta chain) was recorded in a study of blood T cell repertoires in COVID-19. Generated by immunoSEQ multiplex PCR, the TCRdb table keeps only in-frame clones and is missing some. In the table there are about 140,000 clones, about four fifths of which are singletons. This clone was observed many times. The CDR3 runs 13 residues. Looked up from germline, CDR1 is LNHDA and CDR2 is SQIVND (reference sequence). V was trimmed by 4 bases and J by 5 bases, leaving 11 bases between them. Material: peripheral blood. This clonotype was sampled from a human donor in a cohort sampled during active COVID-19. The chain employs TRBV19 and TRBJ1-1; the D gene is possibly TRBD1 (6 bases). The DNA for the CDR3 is TGTGCCAGTAGTACGTGGACAGTGACTGAAGCTTTCTTT. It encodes CASSTWTVTEAFF.